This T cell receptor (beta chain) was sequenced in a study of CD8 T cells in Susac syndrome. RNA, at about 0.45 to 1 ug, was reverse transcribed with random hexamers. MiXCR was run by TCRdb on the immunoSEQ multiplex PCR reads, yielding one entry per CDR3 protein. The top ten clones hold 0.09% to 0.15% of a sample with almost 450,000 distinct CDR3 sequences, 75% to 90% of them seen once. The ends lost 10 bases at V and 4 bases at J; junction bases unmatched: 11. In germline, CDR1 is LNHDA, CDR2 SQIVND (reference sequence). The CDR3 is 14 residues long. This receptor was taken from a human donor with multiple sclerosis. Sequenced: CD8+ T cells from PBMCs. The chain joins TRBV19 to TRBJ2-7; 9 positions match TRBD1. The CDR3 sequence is CATHSGTGIYEQYF. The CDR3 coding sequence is TGTGCCACCCATTCCGGGACAGGGATATACGAGCAGTACTTC.